Given below is one T cell receptor (beta chain) in context. Its antigen is not identified. A read error may produce the germline difference seen at one junction end. This record belongs to a study of blood T cells in healthy people across ages. Germline V gene sequence: CDR1 SSHAT, CDR2 FNYEAQ (reference sequence). CDR3 length: 14 residues. The study, taken as a whole, reports: Older age went with lower TCR beta diversity per million T cells, in a roughly linear way. Naive CD4+ cells and diversity were both higher in long-lived donors than in aged donors.

A J-beta primer mix and a sample-barcoded 5' primer were used in a second PCR of about 7 to 12 cycles. Each cDNA molecule, via a template-switch adaptor with 12 random nucleotides, was tagged. TCRdb re-called the 5' RACE reads through MiXCR, storing one row per CDR3 protein. The profile covers about 830,000 distinct CDR3 sequences, with more than 45% appearing a single time and roughly 22% taken by the ten largest. Specimen: blood. This clonotype originated in a man aged 25-40 years in good health. The chain is built from TRBV7-7 and TRBJ2-1; D remains unclear. Here the CDR3 reads CASSFRFSYNEQFF. The DNA of the CDR3 is TGTGCTAGCAGCTTTAGATTCTCCTACAATGAGCAGTTCTTC.